This entry features one T cell receptor beta chain sequence. This specimen comes from a study of shared T cell receptors in the human thymus. The CDR3 length is 13 residues. With 6 bases clipped from V and 2 bases from J, the junction kept 3 bases outside the gene matches. Germline V gene data show CDR1 as SNHLY and CDR2 as FYNNEI. Clones were read by immunoSEQ multiplex PCR, and TCRdb kept only the in-frame ones, dropping some. Of hundreds of thousands of clones listed, around 87% were seen once; the top ten hold approximately 0.0097%. These data were also filed under a second study, of human thymus T cells. That source reports: The people who donated were healthy Finnish babies having corrective surgery for congenital heart defects. Thymus tissue was removed during corrective cardiac surgery. Reports from related research described highly overlapping thymic repertoires among unrelated individuals.

The chain recombines TRBV2 with TRBJ1-2; 7 nucleotides match TRBD1. Sequencing input: thymocytes. This clonotype was sampled from a boy under two years old with a congenital heart defect. The CDR3 reads CASRHRGNYGYTF. In DNA form, the CDR3 reads TGTGCCAGCAGACACAGGGGAAACTATGGCTACACCTTC.